The 3 T cell receptor beta chains below were found in one sample sequenced in a study of a mutant IDH1 vaccine in newly diagnosed glioma. This sample's time point: baseline, week 1 (first vaccination visit). Regarding treatment: pre-vaccination baseline after standard-of-care therapy. This table comes from immunoSEQ multiplex PCR, and its TCRdb copy is limited to in-frame clones, with some not included. The sample gives some 59,000 clones, about 82% of which show up once; roughly a fifth is in the top ten. Sequenced here: PBMCs, sampled from a glioma patient treated with radiotherapy, temozolomide or both. All receptors come from a man in his late teens or twenties with glioma.

J is TRBJ1-1 and V is TRBV6-1; the match to TRBD1 covers 7 bases. The CDR3 totals 13 residues. Losses at the gene ends were 5 bases for V and 2 bases for J; bases not matched to a gene: 2. Per germline, CDR1 MNHNS and CDR2 SASEGT. As DNA, the CDR3 is TGTGCCAGCAGTTGGACAGGTAACACTGAAGCTTTCTTT. The encoded protein is CASSWTGNTEAFF.

The chain is built from TRBV5-1 and TRBJ1-4, with D tentatively TRBD1 (5 bases). Trimming cost V 0 bases and J 0 bases, with 18 bases left between them. This CDR3 is built from 19 residues. Germline CDR1 SGHRS, CDR2 YFSETQ. In DNA, the CDR3 is TGCGCCAGCAGCTTGGCCCGATCGGGGGGAGATGCAACTAATGAAAAACTGTTTTTT. Translated: CASSLARSGGDATNEKLFF.

The chain combines TRBV14 with TRBJ2-3; the D gene is possibly TRBD2 (5 bases). With 4 bases removed from V and 2 bases from J, the gap between germline ends came to 13 bases. This CDR3 has 15 residues. Germline V gene data show CDR1 as SGHDN and CDR2 as FVKESK. This chain's CDR3 is CASSRRTPFTDTQYF. The DNA of the CDR3 is TGTGCCAGCAGCCGAAGGACTCCATTCACAGATACGCAGTATTTT.